Given below is one T cell receptor (beta chain) in context. Antigen specificity is unknown. The source of the sample is a study of OX40 agonist ivuxolimab in advanced cancers. About the research overall: The patients got ivuxolimab, which is an agonistic anti-OX40 (CD134) antibody.

The repertoire was sequenced with immunoSEQ multiplex PCR; TCRdb's copy has only in-frame clones and lacks some. The sample lists some 50,000 clones; around 84% were seen once. Overall study results and limits: The mean number of expanded clones was higher in CD8+ T cells than in CD4+.

This CDR3 spans 15 amino acids. Germline CDR1 and CDR2: SNHLY and FYNNEI. Trimming took off 6 bases at V and 6 bases at J, with 20 bases between the two ends. This sequence joins TRBV2 and TRBJ1-2; D not certain. The specimen comprised CD4+ or CD8+ T cells sorted from blood, sampled in a trial of the OX40 agonist ivuxolimab. This clonotype was obtained from an adult with an advanced solid tumor such as melanoma, head and neck, liver or kidney cancer. The CDR3 here is CASSWTYENKDGYTF. Written as DNA, the CDR3 is TGTGCCAGCAGCTGGACTTATGAGAATAAAGATGGCTACACCTTC.